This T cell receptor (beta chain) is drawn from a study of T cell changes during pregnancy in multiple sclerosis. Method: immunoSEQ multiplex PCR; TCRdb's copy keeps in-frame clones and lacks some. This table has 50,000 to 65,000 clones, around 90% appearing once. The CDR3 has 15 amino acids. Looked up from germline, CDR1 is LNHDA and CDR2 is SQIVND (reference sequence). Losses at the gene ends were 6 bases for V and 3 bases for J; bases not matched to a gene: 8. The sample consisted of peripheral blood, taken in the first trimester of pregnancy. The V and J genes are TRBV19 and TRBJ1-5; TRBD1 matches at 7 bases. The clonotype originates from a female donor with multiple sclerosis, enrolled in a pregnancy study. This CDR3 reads CASSEKTGFNQPQHF. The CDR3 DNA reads TGTGCCAGTAGCGAAAAGACAGGGTTCAATCAGCCCCAGCATTTT.